The 18 T cell receptor beta chains presented below share a single source sample, sequenced in a study of cytomegalovirus exposure and HLA in healthy donors (dated by TCRdb to about 2017). Library preparation was by the immunoSEQ multiplex PCR assay. For the multiplex PCR, a mixture combining 60 forward primers for TCR Vbeta segments and 13 reverse primers for TCR Jbeta segments was used. Imported from immuneACCESS, the table was reduced by TCRdb to in-frame sequences with V and J called. These copies leave out some clones; in studies compared against another copy, an unresolved V gene accounts for under half, and the cause of the remainder is not known. The sample has around 160,000 clones on record, more than 75% of them singletons. The ten biggest clones cover more than 1.4% of the sample. The sequenced material came from PBMCs. These receptors originate from a male donor in good health and CMV-seronegative.

This clone was seen a few times. The chain links TRBV11-2 to TRBJ2-4; the match to TRBD2 covers 7 bases. CDR3 length equals 17 residues. V lost 5 bases and J lost 7; bases outside the gene matches: 17. CDR1 SGHAT and CDR2 FQNNGV come from the germline V gene. Written as DNA, the CDR3 is TGTGCCAGCAGCCCGATGAAGGGCGGGGGATGGGGGAACATTCAGTACTTC. This sequence encodes CASSPMKGGGWGNIQYF.

Only a few counts were recorded for this clone. V gene TRBV2 combines with J gene TRBJ2-2, with no clear D. The CDR3 length is 15 residues. The V gene lost 6 bases and the J gene lost 0 bases, with 11 bases spanning the gap. Germline assignment: CDR1 SNHLY and CDR2 FYNNEI. The CDR3 reads CASREPYANTGELFF. The CDR3 bases are TGTGCCAGCAGGGAACCCTACGCGAACACCGGGGAGCTGTTTTTT.

V usage is TRBV5-1 and J usage is TRBJ1-6, with D tentatively TRBD1 (5 bases). The germline V gene encodes CDR1 SGHRS and CDR2 YFSETQ. The CDR3 loop spans 15 amino acids. Trimming stripped 3 bases from V and 5 bases from J, with 12 bases between. For the CDR3, the DNA is TGCGCCAGCAGCTCCGGGGGGAGCGATAATTCACCCCTCCACTTT. Its protein is CASSSGGSDNSPLHF.

This sequence joins TRBV18 and TRBJ2-1; 12 bases map to TRBD1. CDR3 size: 16 residues. With V trimmed by 5 bases and J by 9 bases, 11 bases remained unmatched. Germline CDR1 KGHSH, CDR2 LQKENI. The CDR3 DNA is TGTGCCAGCTCAGCCCGCCCCGGGACAGGGGGCTCTGAGCAGTTCTTC. Protein sequence: CASSARPGTGGSEQFF.

The rearrangement links TRBV7-2 to TRBJ2-1, with TRBD2 matching over 7 bases. The CDR3 sequence is 15 residues long. Germline V gene lookup returns CDR1 SGHTA and CDR2 FQGNSA. With V trimmed by 0 bases and J by 6 bases, 5 bases remained unmatched. Here the CDR3 reads CASSLAGREGNEQFF. The CDR3 DNA reads as TGTGCCAGCAGCTTAGCGGGCAGGGAGGGCAATGAGCAGTTCTTC.

The chain employs TRBV7-9 and TRBJ2-7; no clear D gene. Germline CDR1 SEHNR, CDR2 FQNEAQ (reference sequence). The CDR3 totals 13 residues. Trimming cost V 7 bases and J 2 bases, with 12 bases left between them. CDR3 in DNA: TGTGCCAGCATCATCCGTCGGGCCTACGAGCAGTACTTC. Its translation: CASIIRRAYEQYF.

The V and J genes are TRBV4-3 and TRBJ1-2; possible D gene TRBD1, 6 bases. Germline values: CDR1 LGHNA, CDR2 YSLEER. CDR3 length equals 14 residues. The V end was cut by 1 base, the J end by 5 bases, with 11 bases between. Written as DNA, the CDR3 is TGCGCCAGCAGCCAAGTGGGGGGGCGTTATGGCTACACCTTC. Its protein is CASSQVGGRYGYTF.

This rearrangement joins TRBV15 to TRBJ1-5; D is unresolved. The CDR3 runs to 13 residues. The V end was cut by 1 base, the J end by 2 bases, with 3 bases between. Germline V lookup: CDR1 LNHNV, CDR2 YYDKDF (reference sequence). The CDR3 nucleotides are TGTGCCACCAGCAGAGGAGGCAATCAGCCCCAGCATTTT. Translation gives CATSRGGNQPQHF. The whole variable domain, remainder taken from reference TRBV15 and TRBJ1-5, is DAMVIQNPRYQVTQFGKPVTLSCSQTLNHNVMYWYQQKSSQAPKLLFHYYDKDFNNEADTPDNFQSRRPNTSFCFLDIRSPGLGDTAMYLCATSRGGNQPQHFGDGTRLSIL.

V gene TRBV2 combines with J gene TRBJ2-5; perhaps TRBD2 as D (6 bases). Germline V gives CDR1 SNHLY, CDR2 FYNNEI. V was clipped by 6 bases and J by 4 bases, with 15 bases between them. CDR3 length: 14 residues. CDR3 DNA sequence: TGTGCCAGCAGCGGGGTATTGGAGGGAGAGACCCAGTACTTC. This sequence encodes CASSGVLEGETQYF.

The V call is TRBV5-1, the J call TRBJ1-6; 10 bases align to TRBD1. Losses at the gene ends were 4 bases for V and 11 bases for J; bases not matched to a gene: 12. The CDR3 covers 16 residues. Germline CDR1 and CDR2: SGHRS and YFSETQ. Written as DNA, the CDR3 is TGCGCCAGCAGCGCGACCGGGACAGGGGCATCCGCACCCCTCCACTTT. Its protein product is CASSATGTGASAPLHF.

This chain uses TRBV5-1 with TRBJ2-5; D might be TRBD2 (7 bases). The germline gives CDR1 SGHRS, CDR2 YFSETQ. This CDR3 spans 17 amino acids. The V end lost 4 bases, the J end lost 4 bases, and 23 bases lay between the germline ends. CDR3 bases: TGCGCCAGCAGCCGAGTGGGGGGGCGAGGTATGGGAGAGACCCAGTACTTC. Translated: CASSRVGGRGMGETQYF.

This clone has a handful of counts. This chain connects TRBV5-1 to TRBJ2-2; D unclear. Per the germline V gene, CDR1 is SGHRS and CDR2 is YFSETQ. The CDR3 extends over 12 amino acids. V shed 6 bases and J shed 5 bases, with 8 bases lying between them. DNA for the CDR3: TGCGCCAGCATTTCGAGTACCGGGGAGCTGTTTTTT. This gives the protein CASISSTGELFF.

The gene calls are TRBV19 and TRBJ1-1, with D perhaps TRBD1 (5 bases). The ends were cut back, 0 bases at V and 4 bases at J, with 9 bases in the middle. The CDR3 covers 14 residues. Germline V lookup: CDR1 LNHDA, CDR2 SQIVND (reference sequence). Here the CDR3 DNA reads TGTGCCAGTAGTATAGATCGGGGGGGCACTGAAGCTTTCTTT. Amino acids: CASSIDRGGTEAFF.

This clone turned up a few times. The chain combines TRBV4-3 with TRBJ2-7, with 7 bases identical to TRBD1. This CDR3 region has 14 residues. Trimming cost V 0 bases and J 5 bases; bases outside gene matches: 4. The germline V gene has CDR1 LGHNA and CDR2 YSLEER. The DNA of the CDR3 is TGCGCCAGCAGCCAAGAGGGACAGCACAACGAGCAGTACTTC. This encodes CASSQEGQHNEQYF.

V usage is TRBV4-3 and J usage is TRBJ2-5; 8 bases fit TRBD2. This CDR3 spans 18 amino acids. Trimming cost V 0 bases and J 4 bases; bases outside gene matches: 13. Germline CDR1 is LGHNA and CDR2 is YSLEER. This chain's CDR3 is CASSQDWNGGAGRETQYF. The CDR3 DNA reads as TGCGCCAGCAGCCAAGACTGGAACGGGGGGGCGGGGAGAGAGACCCAGTACTTC.

This clone turned up a few times. The gene calls are TRBV7-2 and TRBJ2-5; D unresolved. The CDR3 extends over 13 amino acids. CDR1 SGHTA and CDR2 FQGNSA come from the germline V gene. V lost 6 bases, J lost 1 base, and 9 bases lay in between. CDR3 sequence: CASRLTVQETQYF. In DNA, the CDR3 is TGTGCCAGCAGATTAACGGTCCAAGAGACCCAGTACTTC.

This clone was seen only a few times. The V and J genes are TRBV6-5 and TRBJ2-7, with 9 bases identical to TRBD2. V shed 0 bases, J shed 6 bases, and the junction held 6 bases outside the gene matches. CDR1 MNHEY and CDR2 SVGAGI come from the germline V gene. The CDR3 runs to 15 residues. CDR3 coding DNA: TGTGCCAGCAGTTACTCGATAGCGGGAGTGCGCGAGCAGTACTTC. Its translation is CASSYSIAGVREQYF.

This clone was seen more than once but under ten times. The chain recombines TRBV2 with TRBJ1-5; 8 bases match TRBD1. J gave up 8 bases and V 2 bases, and 8 bases lay outside the gene matches. From germline, CDR1 is SNHLY and CDR2 FYNNEI. The CDR3 spans 15 residues. CDR3 sequence: CASSESGDRWEPQHF. CDR3 coding DNA: TGTGCCAGCAGTGAAAGTGGGGACAGGTGGGAGCCCCAGCATTTT.